This TCR beta chain was documented in a study of blood T cell repertoires in COVID-19. Background on the study: Samples of COVID-19 (acute and convalescent) were obtained from the United States, Italy and Spain.

CDR3 size: 14 residues. The V end was cut by 5 bases, the J end by 6 bases, with 14 bases between. CDR1 and CDR2 (germline): SNHLY, FYNNEI. This clone was seen only a few times. Under the authors' procedure: Reference gene primer amplification in the assay estimated nucleated cell counts. Sequenced by immunoSEQ multiplex PCR; TCRdb stores in-frame clones only, minus some. For V, J and clone size, that table is used; D and trimming come from the DNA. The repertoire holds 270,000 or so clones, with approximately 88% as singletons. This rearrangement joins TRBV2 to TRBJ1-5, with D possibly matching TRBD1 (5 bases). This clonotype was obtained from a woman aged 40 to 55 who had recovered from COVID-19. Input material: peripheral blood. The CDR3 bases are TGTGCCAGCAGTCAGGGAGGGAACGGTCAGCCCCAGCATTTT. Its protein is CASSQGGNGQPQHF.